These 29 T cell receptor beta chains were sequenced from one sample in a study of blood T cell repertoires in COVID-19. The method was immunoSEQ multiplex PCR; TCRdb's version includes in-frame clones alone and lacks a portion of them. The sample comprises tens of thousands of clones, 73% of which are singletons, and around 21% rests with the top ten. The sample was peripheral blood. The source is a human donor in a cohort sampled during active or convalescent COVID-19.

V and J are TRBV3-1 (or the pseudogene TRBV3-2) and TRBJ2-5, with a possible D match to TRBD1 (5 bases). The CDR3 has 17 residues. The germline V and J ends were trimmed by 0 bases and 1 base, with 15 bases remaining between them. The germline V gene encodes CDR1 LGHDT and CDR2 YNNKEL (reference sequence). The CDR3 region has the DNA TGTGCCAGCAGCCAAGATCAGGGCAGATGGCTCCAAGAGACCCAGTACTTC. It yields the protein CASSQDQGRWLQETQYF.

The V and J genes are TRBV2 and TRBJ2-1; 7 bases are a match to TRBD2. The germline V gene encodes CDR1 SNHLY and CDR2 FYNNEI. The ends lost 6 bases at V and 2 bases at J; junction bases unmatched: 7. The CDR3 is made up of 15 amino acids. The DNA of the CDR3 is TGTGCCAGCAGGGCAGCGGGAAAGACCTACAATGAGCAGTTCTTC. Amino acids: CASRAAGKTYNEQFF.

CDR3 DNA sequence: TGTGCCAGCAGACGAACGGGACTAGCGCCTACCTCAGGGGCCGGGGAGCTGTTTTTT. Translating it yields CASRRTGLAPTSGAGELFF. The chain recombines TRBV3-1 (or the pseudogene TRBV3-2) with TRBJ2-2, with 10 bases aligning to TRBD2. In germline, CDR1 is LGHDT, CDR2 YNNKEL (reference sequence). The CDR3 is 19 amino acids. J was trimmed by 6 bases and V by 6 bases; bases with no gene match: 19.

V is TRBV28 and J is TRBJ1-6, with TRBD1 matching over 8 bases. Trimming took 5 bases from V and 9 from J; bases not matched to a gene: 9. Germline loops: CDR1 MDHEN, CDR2 SYDVKM. This CDR3 region has 15 residues. DNA of the CDR3: TGTGCCAGCAGTGGACAGGGCAGGAGAGGTTCACCCCTCCACTTT. It translates to CASSGQGRRGSPLHF.

This chain connects TRBV11-2 to TRBJ1-2; D perhaps matches TRBD1 (5 bases). Trimming took 3 bases from V and 5 from J, leaving 10 bases between them. Germline V gives CDR1 SGHAT, CDR2 FQNNGV. The CDR3 loop spans 13 amino acids. This CDR3 is CASSFDRDYGYTF. CDR3 coding DNA: TGTGCCAGCAGCTTCGACAGAGATTATGGCTACACCTTC.

The table lists this clone with a count of one. This chain uses TRBV28 with TRBJ2-7; the D gene is possibly TRBD2 (6 bases). This CDR3 has 14 residues. V lost 5 bases, J lost 0 bases, and 11 bases lay in between. In germline, CDR1 is MDHEN, CDR2 SYDVKM. In DNA, the CDR3 is TGTGCCAGCAGTCTCGGGAGAAGCTCCTACGAGCAGTACTTC. Its protein is CASSLGRSSYEQYF.

This clone was seen a few times. V gene TRBV6-1 combines with J gene TRBJ2-7; a possible D gene is TRBD2 (5 bases). V shed 2 bases and J shed 0 bases, with 11 bases lying between them. CDR1 is MNHNS and CDR2 is SASEGT in the germline V gene. The CDR3 spans 15 residues. CDR3: CASSESQRLSYEQYV. The CDR3, as DNA: TGTGCCAGCAGTGAATCCCAGCGGCTCTCCTACGAGCAGTACGTC.

The J gene is TRBJ2-2, the V gene TRBV19; 7 nucleotides match TRBD1. Per germline, CDR1 LNHDA and CDR2 SQIVND (reference sequence). V lost 7 bases to trimming and J lost 5 bases; unmatched junction nucleotides: 7. CDR3 length: 14 residues. This CDR3 reads CASNDRVGTGELFF. The CDR3 nucleotides are TGTGCCAGTAACGACAGGGTAGGGACCGGGGAGCTGTTTTTT.

The V call is TRBV29-1, the J call TRBJ2-1; D may be TRBD2 (5 bases). The CDR3 is made up of 13 amino acids. V was clipped by 2 bases and J by 6 bases, with 11 bases between them. Germline values: CDR1 SQVTM, CDR2 ANQGSEA. CDR3 in DNA: TGCAGCGTTGAATCTACGGGGATCAATGAGCAGTTCTTC. This translates into CSVESTGINEQFF.

The chain employs TRBV4-1 and TRBJ1-1; 9 bases line up with TRBD1. The CDR3 consists of 18 residues. The ends lost 1 base at V and 4 bases at J; junction bases unmatched: 13. Looked up from germline, CDR1 is MGHRA and CDR2 is YSYEKL. The CDR3 loop reads CASSQGSILGQGLTEAFF. CDR3 in DNA: TGCGCCAGCAGCCAAGGTTCAATCTTGGGACAGGGTCTCACTGAAGCTTTCTTT.

The chain has TRBV3-1 (or the pseudogene TRBV3-2) and TRBJ1-5; D remains unclear. Germline V gene sequence: CDR1 LGHDT, CDR2 YNNKEL (reference sequence). V lost 2 bases and J lost 4, with 9 bases in between. The CDR3 has 14 residues. The CDR3 sequence is CASSQRGSNQPQHF. CDR3 bases: TGTGCCAGCAGCCAACGAGGGAGTAATCAGCCCCAGCATTTT.

The chain couples TRBV19 to TRBJ2-7; 7 nucleotides agree with TRBD2. The CDR3 is 14 amino acids. Germline lookup yields CDR1 LNHDA and CDR2 SQIVND (reference sequence). Trimming removed 5 bases from V and 0 bases from J; junction bases left unmatched: 4. CDR3 in DNA: TGTGCCAGTAGTCTTGGCGGGAGCTCCTACGAGCAGTACTTC. Protein: CASSLGGSSYEQYF.

The chain has TRBV3-1 (or the pseudogene TRBV3-2) and TRBJ1-6; 7 bases line up with TRBD1. The CDR3 covers 13 residues. V lost 3 bases and J lost 7; bases outside the gene matches: 0. The germline V gene has CDR1 LGHDT and CDR2 YNNKEL (reference sequence). In nucleotides, the CDR3 is TGTGCCAGCAGCCAGACAGGGAATTCACCCCTCCACTTT. Translating it yields CASSQTGNSPLHF.

The rearrangement links TRBV30 to TRBJ2-2; 9 nucleotides line up with TRBD2. The CDR3 consists of 16 residues. V was pared by 7 bases and J by 0 bases, with 9 bases of the junction left unmatched. Germline V lookup: CDR1 GTSNPN, CDR2 SVGIG (reference sequence). CDR3 DNA sequence: TGTGCCTCATGTCCGGGGACTAGCCCGAACACCGGGGAGCTGTTTTTT. Translated, it gives CASCPGTSPNTGELFF.

This clone occurred a few times. The rearrangement joins TRBV5-6 to TRBJ2-7, with D unresolved. The CDR3 consists of 13 residues. Germline CDR1 reads SGHDT; CDR2 reads YYEEEE. The V and J ends lost 1 base and 3 bases respectively, with 8 bases between them. The CDR3 loop is CASSLTDIYEQYF. Here the CDR3 DNA reads TGTGCCAGCAGCTTGACAGATATCTACGAGCAGTACTTC.

The V and J genes are TRBV19 and TRBJ1-5; D might be TRBD1 (6 bases). Germline V gene sequence: CDR1 LNHDA, CDR2 SQIVND (reference sequence). With 5 bases removed from V and 3 bases from J, the gap between germline ends came to 8 bases. This CDR3 comprises 13 residues. The CDR3 spells CASSGQYNQPQHF. CDR3 coding DNA: TGTGCCAGTAGTGGACAGTACAATCAGCCCCAGCATTTT.

The chain is built from TRBV7-6 and TRBJ1-5; unclear D gene. Trimming removed 5 bases at V and 0 bases at J, with 11 bases between. CDR3 length: 15 amino acids. The germline V gene has CDR1 SGHVS and CDR2 FNYEAQ. The CDR3 sequence: CASSPAGYSNQPQHF. The CDR3 DNA reads TGTGCCAGCAGCCCAGCAGGTTATAGCAATCAGCCCCAGCATTTT.

The chain joins TRBV5-1 to TRBJ2-7; 8 nucleotides agree with TRBD2. Germline assignment: CDR1 SGHRS and CDR2 YFSETQ. The CDR3 is 17 amino acids. V shed 0 bases and J 0 bases; nucleotides not matched to a gene: 8. DNA of the CDR3: TGCGCCAGCAGCTTGGCGGGGGGGACCACCTTCTCCTACGAGCAGTACTTC. Its protein product is CASSLAGGTTFSYEQYF.

This clone qualifies as medium-sized. The rearrangement uses TRBV6-4 and TRBJ2-2, with D perhaps TRBD1 (6 bases). CDR1 is MRHNA, CDR2 SNTAGT, per germline. Trimming pared 6 bases from V and 4 bases from J, leaving 12 bases between. This CDR3 has 14 amino acids. For the CDR3, the DNA is TGTGCCAGCAGCCTAATGACAGGCACCGGGGAGCTGTTTTTT. Translated: CASSLMTGTGELFF.

The rearrangement links TRBV3-1 (or the pseudogene TRBV3-2) to TRBJ1-5; D call uncertain. CDR1 is LGHDT, CDR2 YNNKEL, per germline (reference sequence). Trimming pared 4 bases from V and 3 bases from J, leaving 16 bases between. This CDR3 region has 16 residues. CDR3 amino acids: CASSPFYSSLNQPQHF. The CDR3 DNA follows: TGTGCCAGCAGCCCATTCTACAGCAGCCTCAATCAGCCCCAGCATTTT.

The CDR3 spells CASSRIGPETQYF. The CDR3, as DNA: TGTGCCAGCAGTCGTATTGGGCCGGAGACCCAGTACTTC. The chain couples TRBV12-3 or TRBV12-4 to TRBJ2-5; D uncertain. The CDR3 consists of 13 residues. With 5 bases removed from V and 5 bases from J, the gap between germline ends came to 12 bases.

This clone was seen once. The chain carries TRBV7-2 and TRBJ2-7; D gene ambiguous. This CDR3 region has 13 residues. CDR1 and CDR2 (germline): SGHTA, FQGNSA. Deletions cut 0 bases from V and 1 base from J, with 4 bases between. CDR3 sequence reads: CASSLAQSYEQYF. For the CDR3, the DNA is TGTGCCAGCAGCTTAGCCCAATCCTACGAGCAGTACTTC.

This clone was detected once. This chain uses TRBV9 with TRBJ1-1; the match to TRBD1 covers 8 bases. Trimming took 5 bases from V and 1 from J; bases not matched to a gene: 7. Germline assignment: CDR1 SGDLS and CDR2 YYNGEE. This CDR3 comprises 15 residues. CDR3 sequence (DNA): TGTGCCAGCAGGCGACAGGGGTCCCAGAACACTGAAGCTTTCTTT. Its translation is CASRRQGSQNTEAFF.

The genes are TRBV19 and TRBJ2-5; 8 bases map to TRBD1. The CDR3 spans 15 residues. Germline assignment: CDR1 LNHDA and CDR2 SQIVND (reference sequence). Trimming at V came to 6 bases and at J to 3 bases, leaving 9 bases not matched to a gene. The CDR3: CASSHRGTGKETQYF. CDR3 sequence (DNA): TGTGCCAGTAGCCACCGGGGGACAGGTAAAGAGACCCAGTACTTC. Complete variable domain (other parts from reference TRBV19 and TRBJ2-5): DGGITQSPKYLFRKEGQNVTLSCEQNLNHDAMYWYRQDPGQGLRLIYYSQIVNDFQKGDIAEGYSVSREKKESFPLTVTSAQKNPTAFYLCASSHRGTGKETQYFGPGTRLLVL.

A single count supports this clone. The CDR3 protein is CANNSRGVSGNTIYF. DNA of the CDR3: TGCGCCAACAATTCACGGGGGGTCTCTGGAAACACCATATATTTT. The chain couples TRBV23-1 to TRBJ1-3; D might be TRBD1 (5 bases). TRBV23-1 is an ORF; its function is uncertain. V lost 10 bases and J 0 bases, leaving 16 bases between the germline ends. The CDR3 has 15 residues.

CDR3 sequence (DNA): TGTGCCAGCAGTTACTGGGCGACAGGGAACCACAATGAGCAGTTCTTC. The encoded protein is CASSYWATGNHNEQFF. The chain couples TRBV6-5 to TRBJ2-1; 7 bases are a match to TRBD1. The CDR3 is made up of 16 amino acids. The junction had 8 bases not matched to a gene; V was cut back by 1 base and J by 5 bases. CDR1 is MNHEY, CDR2 SVGAGI, per germline.

This chain links TRBV7-9 with TRBJ2-1, with TRBD2 as a possible D gene (6 bases). The ends were cut back, 1 base at V and 9 bases at J, with 22 bases in the middle. There are 17 residues in the CDR3. The germline V gene has CDR1 SEHNR and CDR2 FQNEAQ (reference sequence). The CDR3 DNA is TGTGCCAGCAGCTTAGAGTCCAGGAGGAGGGGTTGGGGTGAGCAGTTCTTC. Translated, it gives CASSLESRRRGWGEQFF.

This rearrangement joins TRBV7-9 to TRBJ1-4, with TRBD1 matching 7 bases. Germline lookup yields CDR1 SEHNR and CDR2 FQNEAQ (reference sequence). This CDR3 has 12 amino acids. The V and J ends lost 3 bases and 14 bases, in that order; junction bases with no gene match: 6. This CDR3 is CASSFPQGGLFF. CDR3 nucleotides: TGTGCCAGCAGCTTCCCTCAAGGGGGCCTGTTTTTT.

The V gene is TRBV11-1, the J gene TRBJ1-5; D gene unclear. The ends were cut back, 3 bases at V and 3 bases at J, with 6 bases in the middle. The CDR3 extends over 13 amino acids. Germline V gives CDR1 SGHAT, CDR2 FQDESV (reference sequence). The CDR3 coding sequence is TGTGCCAGCAGCTTGAGCGACAATCAGCCCCAGCATTTT. Translation: CASSLSDNQPQHF.